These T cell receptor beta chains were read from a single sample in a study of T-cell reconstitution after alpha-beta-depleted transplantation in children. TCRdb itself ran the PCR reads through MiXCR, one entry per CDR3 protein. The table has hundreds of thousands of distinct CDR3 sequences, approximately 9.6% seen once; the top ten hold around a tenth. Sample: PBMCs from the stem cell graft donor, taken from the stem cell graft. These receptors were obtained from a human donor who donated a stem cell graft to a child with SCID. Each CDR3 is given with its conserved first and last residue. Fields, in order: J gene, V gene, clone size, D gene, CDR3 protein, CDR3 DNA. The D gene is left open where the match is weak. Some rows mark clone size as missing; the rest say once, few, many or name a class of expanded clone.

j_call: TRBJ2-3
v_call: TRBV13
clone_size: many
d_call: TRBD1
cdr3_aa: CASSQLDRESTDTQYF
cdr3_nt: TGTGCCAGCAGCCAGTTGGACAGGGAAAGCACAGATACGCAGTATTTT

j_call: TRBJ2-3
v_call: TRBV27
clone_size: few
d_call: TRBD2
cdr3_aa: CASSSSSGGPDTQYF
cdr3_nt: TGTGCCAGCAGTTCTTCTAGCGGGGGGCCAGATACGCAGTATTTT

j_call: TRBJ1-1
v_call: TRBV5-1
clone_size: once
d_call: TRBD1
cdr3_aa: CASEGQGNGNTEAFF
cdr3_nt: TGCGCCAGCGAGGGACAGGGGAACGGGAACACTGAAGCTTTCTTT

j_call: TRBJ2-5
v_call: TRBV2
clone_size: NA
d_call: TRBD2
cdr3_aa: CASSRLAGSETQYF
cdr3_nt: TGTGCCAGCAGTAGACTAGCGGGGAGTGAGACCCAGTACTTC

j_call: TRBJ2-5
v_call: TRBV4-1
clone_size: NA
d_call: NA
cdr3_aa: CASSQVASGAGETQYF
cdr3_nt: TGCGCCAGCAGCCAAGTGGCCTCGGGCGCCGGGGAGACCCAGTACTTC

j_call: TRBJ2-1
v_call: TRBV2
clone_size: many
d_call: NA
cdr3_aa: CASSEARGDYNEQFF
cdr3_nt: TGTGCCAGCAGTGAAGCAAGGGGAGACTACAATGAGCAGTTCTTC

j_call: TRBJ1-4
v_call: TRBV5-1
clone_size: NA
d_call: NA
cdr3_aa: CASSLTGNEKLFF
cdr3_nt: TGCGCCAGCAGCTTGACCGGTAATGAAAAACTGTTTTTT

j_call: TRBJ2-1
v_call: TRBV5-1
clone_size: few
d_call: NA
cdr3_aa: CASSELASNEQFF
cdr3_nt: TGCGCCAGCAGTGAACTAGCCAGCAATGAGCAGTTCTTC

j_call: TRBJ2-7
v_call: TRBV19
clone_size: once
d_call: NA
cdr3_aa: CASSIAKGAYEQYF
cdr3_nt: TGTGCCAGTAGTATAGCGAAGGGGGCCTACGAGCAGTACTTC

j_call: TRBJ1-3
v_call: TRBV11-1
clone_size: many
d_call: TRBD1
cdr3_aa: CASSLVWDRGVSSSGNTIYF
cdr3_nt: TGTGCCAGCAGCTTAGTTTGGGACAGGGGAGTTTCGTCCTCTGGAAACACCATATATTTT

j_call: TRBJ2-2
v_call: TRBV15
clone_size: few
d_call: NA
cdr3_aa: CATSSRNRQRNTGELFF
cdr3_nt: TGTGCCACCAGCTCAAGGAACAGACAGAGGAACACCGGGGAGCTGTTTTTT

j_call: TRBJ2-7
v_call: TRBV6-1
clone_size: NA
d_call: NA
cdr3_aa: CASTSETGELSYEQYF
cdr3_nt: TGTGCCAGCACCTCAGAAACCGGAGAGCTCTCCTACGAGCAGTACTTC

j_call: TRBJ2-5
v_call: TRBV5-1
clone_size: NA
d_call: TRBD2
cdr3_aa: CASSPGGMVEETQYF
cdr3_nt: TGCGCCAGCAGCCCGGGAGGTATGGTGGAAGAGACCCAGTACTTC

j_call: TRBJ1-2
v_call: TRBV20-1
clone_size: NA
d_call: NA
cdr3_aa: CSARSQGYGYTF
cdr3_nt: TGCAGTGCTAGGTCTCAGGGCTATGGCTACACCTTC

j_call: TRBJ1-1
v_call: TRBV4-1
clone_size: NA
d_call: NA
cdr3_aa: CASSQDGTDRLGAFF
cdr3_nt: TGCGCCAGCAGCCAAGATGGGACTGACCGATTAGGAGCTTTCTTT

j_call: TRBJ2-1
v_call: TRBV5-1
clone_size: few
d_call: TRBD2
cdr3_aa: CASSGTSSSYNEQFF
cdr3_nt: TGCGCCAGTTCCGGGACTAGCAGCTCCTACAATGAGCAGTTCTTC

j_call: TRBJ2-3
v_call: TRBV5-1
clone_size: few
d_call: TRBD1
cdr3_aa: CASSFETGATDTQYF
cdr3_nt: TGCGCCAGCAGCTTCGAAACAGGGGCCACAGATACGCAGTATTTT

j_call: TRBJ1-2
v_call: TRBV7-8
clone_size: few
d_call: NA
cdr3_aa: CASSLRGESYGYTF
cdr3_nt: TGTGCCAGCAGCTTGCGCGGGGAGTCCTATGGCTACACCTTC

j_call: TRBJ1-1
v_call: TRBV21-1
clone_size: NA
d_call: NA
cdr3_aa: CASSKVRVCHTEAFF
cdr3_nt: TGTGCCAGCAGCAAAGTCAGGGTTTGTCATACTGAAGCTTTCTTT

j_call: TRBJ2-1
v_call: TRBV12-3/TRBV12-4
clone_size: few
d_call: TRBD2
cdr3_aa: CASSFALAGGSYNEQFF
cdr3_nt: TGTGCCAGCAGTTTTGCCCTAGCGGGGGGTTCCTACAATGAGCAGTTCTTC

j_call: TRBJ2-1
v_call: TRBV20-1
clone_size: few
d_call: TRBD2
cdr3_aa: CSARPGGPYEQFF
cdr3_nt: TGCAGTGCTAGACCGGGGGGGCCCTATGAGCAGTTCTTC

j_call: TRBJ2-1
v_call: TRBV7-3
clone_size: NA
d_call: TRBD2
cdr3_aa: CASSLTASGGAYNEQFF
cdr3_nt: TGTGCCAGCAGCTTAACTGCTAGCGGGGGGGCCTACAATGAGCAGTTCTTC

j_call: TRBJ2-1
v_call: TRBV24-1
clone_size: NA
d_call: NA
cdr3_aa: CATSDLGGHEQFF
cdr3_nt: TGTGCCACCAGTGATTTGGGAGGGCATGAGCAGTTCTTC

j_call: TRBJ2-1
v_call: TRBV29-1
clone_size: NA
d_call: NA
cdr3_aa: CSVHEQFF
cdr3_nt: TGCAGCGTTCATGAGCAGTTCTTC

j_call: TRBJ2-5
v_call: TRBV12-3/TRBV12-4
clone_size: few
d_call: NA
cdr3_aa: CASSYGALETQYF
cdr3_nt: TGTGCCAGCAGTTATGGGGCTCTGGAGACCCAGTACTTC

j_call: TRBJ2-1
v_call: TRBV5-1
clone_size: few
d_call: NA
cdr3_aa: CASSSDPGVSSEQFF
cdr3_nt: TGCGCCAGCAGCTCGGACCCCGGGGTCTCCAGTGAGCAGTTCTTC

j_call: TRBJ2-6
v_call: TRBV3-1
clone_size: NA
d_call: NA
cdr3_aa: CASSGQSSSGANVLTF
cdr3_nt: TGTGCCAGCAGCGGACAGTCCAGCTCTGGGGCCAACGTCCTGACTTTC

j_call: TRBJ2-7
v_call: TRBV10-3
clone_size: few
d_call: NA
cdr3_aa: CAISASRSSYEQYF
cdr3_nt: TGTGCCATCAGTGCCTCCAGGAGCTCCTACGAGCAGTACTTC

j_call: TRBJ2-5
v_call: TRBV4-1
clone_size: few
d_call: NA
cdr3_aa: CASSQVWDLGRETQYF
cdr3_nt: TGCGCCAGCAGCCAAGTTTGGGACCTCGGGCGGGAGACCCAGTACTTC

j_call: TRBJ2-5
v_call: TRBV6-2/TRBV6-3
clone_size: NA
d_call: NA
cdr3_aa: CASSTASQETQYF
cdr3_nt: TGTGCCAGCTCGACAGCGTCCCAAGAGACCCAGTACTTC

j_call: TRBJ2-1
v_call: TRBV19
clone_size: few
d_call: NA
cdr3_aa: CASMTGDSYNEQFF
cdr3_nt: TGTGCCAGTATGACGGGGGATTCCTACAATGAGCAGTTCTTC

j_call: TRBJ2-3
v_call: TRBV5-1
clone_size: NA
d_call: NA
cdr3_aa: CASSRAGLGTDTQYF
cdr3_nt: TGCGCCAGCAGCAGGGCCGGACTTGGCACAGATACGCAGTATTTT

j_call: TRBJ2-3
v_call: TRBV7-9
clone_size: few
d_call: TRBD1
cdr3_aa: CATDREHTDTQYF
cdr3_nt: TGTGCCACGGACAGGGAGCACACAGATACGCAGTATTTT

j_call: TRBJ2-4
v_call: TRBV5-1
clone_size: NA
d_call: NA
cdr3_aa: CASSLGREIAKNIQYF
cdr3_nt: TGCGCCAGCAGCTTGGGACGAGAAATAGCCAAAAACATTCAGTACTTC

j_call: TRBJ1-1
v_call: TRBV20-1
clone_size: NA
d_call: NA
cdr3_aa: CSAREMGANTEAFF
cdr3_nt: TGCAGTGCTAGAGAGATGGGGGCGAACACTGAAGCTTTCTTT

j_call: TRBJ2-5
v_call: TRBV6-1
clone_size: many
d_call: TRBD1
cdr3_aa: CASRRTGQETQYF
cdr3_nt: TGTGCCAGCAGACGGACAGGTCAAGAGACCCAGTACTTC

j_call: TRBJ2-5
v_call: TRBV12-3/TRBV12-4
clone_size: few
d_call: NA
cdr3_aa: CASSSYDDRNKKTQYF
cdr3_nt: TGTGCCAGCAGTTCATACGACGACAGGAATAAGAAGACCCAGTACTTC

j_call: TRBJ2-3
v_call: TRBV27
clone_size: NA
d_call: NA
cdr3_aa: CAVSEDSYSTDTQYF
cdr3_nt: TGTGCCGTATCAGAAGACAGCTATAGCACAGATACGCAGTATTTT

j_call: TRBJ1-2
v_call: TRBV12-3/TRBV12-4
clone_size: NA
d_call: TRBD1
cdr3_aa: CASRRDRAHGYTF
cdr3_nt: TGTGCCAGCAGACGCGACAGGGCCCACGGCTACACCTTC

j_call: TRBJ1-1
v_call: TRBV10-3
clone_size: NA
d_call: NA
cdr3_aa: CAISDLTEAFF
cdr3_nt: TGTGCCATCAGTGATCTCACTGAAGCTTTCTTT

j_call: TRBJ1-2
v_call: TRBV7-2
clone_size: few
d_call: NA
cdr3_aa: CASSSPLSPQANGYTF
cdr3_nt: TGTGCCAGCAGCTCCCCGTTGAGTCCTCAGGCAAATGGCTACACCTTC

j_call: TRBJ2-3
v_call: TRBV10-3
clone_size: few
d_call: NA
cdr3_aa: CAISGRPADTQYF
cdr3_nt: TGTGCCATCAGTGGACGACCAGCAGATACGCAGTATTTT

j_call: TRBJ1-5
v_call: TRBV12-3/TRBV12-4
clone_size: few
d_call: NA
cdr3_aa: CASSAGAGFNQPQHF
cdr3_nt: TGTGCCAGCAGCGCAGGGGCGGGATTCAATCAGCCCCAGCATTTT

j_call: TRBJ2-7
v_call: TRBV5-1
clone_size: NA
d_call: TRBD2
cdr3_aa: CASSFREGVNYEQYF
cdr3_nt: TGCGCCAGCAGCTTCCGGGAGGGTGTTAATTACGAGCAGTACTTC

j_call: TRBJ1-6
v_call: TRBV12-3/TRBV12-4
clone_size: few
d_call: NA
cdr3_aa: CASTTGDSYNSPLHF
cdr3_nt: TGTGCCAGCACCACAGGCGACTCCTATAATTCACCCCTCCACTTT

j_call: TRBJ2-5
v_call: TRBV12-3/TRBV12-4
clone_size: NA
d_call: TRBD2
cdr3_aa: CASSRLAGAPQVTQYF
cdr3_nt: TGTGCCAGCAGTCGGCTAGCGGGGGCCCCCCAAGTGACCCAGTACTTC

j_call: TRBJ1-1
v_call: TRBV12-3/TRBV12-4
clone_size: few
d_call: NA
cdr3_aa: CASSFGGAAEAFF
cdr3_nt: TGTGCCAGCAGTTTTGGGGGGGCAGCGGAAGCTTTCTTT

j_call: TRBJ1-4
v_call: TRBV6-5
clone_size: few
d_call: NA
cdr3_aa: CASSYSIQGSNEKLFF
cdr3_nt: TGTGCCAGCAGTTACTCGATTCAGGGATCTAATGAAAAACTGTTTTTT